The 30 T cell receptor beta chains presented below share a single source sample, sequenced in a study of T cell responses to AZD1222 COVID-19 vaccine. Produced via immunoSEQ multiplex PCR; TCRdb's table is partial and in-frame only. The sample lists 130,000 to 150,000 clones; approximately 90% were seen once. Sequencing used peripheral blood, obtained 28 days after the second AZD1222 dose. These receptors were taken from an adult who received the AZD1222 COVID-19 vaccine.

The chain combines TRBV7-2 with TRBJ2-3, with TRBD2 matching 8 bases. Germline CDR1 is SGHTA and CDR2 is FQGNSA. This CDR3 has 16 amino acids. Trimming took 4 bases from V and 4 from J; bases not matched to a gene: 10. The CDR3 nucleotides read TGTGCCAGCAGCTCAGAGCTAGCGGGCGGCCCAGATACGCAGTATTTT. This gives the protein CASSSELAGGPDTQYF.

The chain employs TRBV6-5 and TRBJ1-1; D is uncertain. V shed 2 bases and J shed 6 bases, with 7 bases lying between them. The CDR3 loop spans 12 amino acids. Germline loops: CDR1 MNHEY, CDR2 SVGAGI. The CDR3 loop reads CASSYGQSEAFF. CDR3 sequence (DNA): TGTGCCAGCAGTTACGGGCAGTCTGAAGCTTTCTTT.

The rearrangement links TRBV6-5 to TRBJ1-1, with D tentatively TRBD1 (5 bases). Germline V lookup: CDR1 MNHEY, CDR2 SVGAGI. The CDR3 has 13 amino acids. V was cut by 6 bases and J by 6 bases, with 14 bases left in between. CDR3 sequence: CASRPLGVPEAFF. For the CDR3, the DNA is TGTGCCAGCAGGCCCTTAGGGGTCCCTGAAGCTTTCTTT.

The chain couples TRBV9 to TRBJ1-3, with D unresolved. The germline V gene has CDR1 SGDLS and CDR2 YYNGEE. V lost 4 bases and J lost 0, with 8 bases in between. The length of the CDR3 is 14 residues. CDR3 amino acids: CASSTTLSGNTIYF. The CDR3 region has the DNA TGTGCCAGCAGCACGACACTCTCTGGAAACACCATATATTTT.

CDR3 sequence (DNA): TGTGCCAGCAGTTCCTACAGGGACTCTGGGGCCAACGTCCTGACTTTC. Protein product: CASSSYRDSGANVLTF. This chain connects TRBV11-3 to TRBJ2-6; maybe TRBD1 (6 bases). The V gene lost 6 bases and the J gene lost 0 bases, with 12 bases spanning the gap. This CDR3 comprises 16 residues. The germline gives CDR1 SGHNT, CDR2 YENEEA.

The V and J genes are TRBV7-9 and TRBJ1-2, with a tentative D call TRBD1 (5 bases). The germline gives CDR1 SEHNR, CDR2 FQNEAQ (reference sequence). Trimming pared 4 bases from V and 0 bases from J, leaving 9 bases between. This CDR3 spans 14 amino acids. CDR3 DNA sequence: TGTGCCAGCAGCTCAATGGGGGCTAACTATGGCTACACCTTC. This translates into CASSSMGANYGYTF. Drawing the rest from reference TRBV7-9 and TRBJ1-2, the complete variable domain is DTGVSQNPRHKITKRGQNVTFRCDPISEHNRLYWYRQTLGQGPEFLTYFQNEAQLEKSRLLSDRFSAERPKGSFSTLEIQRTEQGDSAMYLCASSSMGANYGYTFGSGTRLTVV.

This chain connects TRBV18 to TRBJ1-1; D uncertain. The CDR3 has 13 amino acids. Per the germline V gene, CDR1 is KGHSH and CDR2 is LQKENI. The V end was cut by 4 bases, the J end by 0 bases, with 6 bases between. The CDR3 nucleotides are TGTGCCAGCTCACAAGCCATGAACACTGAAGCTTTCTTT. It is translated as CASSQAMNTEAFF.

The chain is built from TRBV5-1 and TRBJ2-2; 8 bases are a match to TRBD2. This CDR3 is built from 18 residues. Per germline, CDR1 SGHRS and CDR2 YFSETQ. The ends lost 0 bases at V and 6 bases at J; junction bases unmatched: 13. In DNA, the CDR3 is TGCGCCAGCAGCTTGGTAACGGGAGGGGCTCGGAGCGCCGGGGAGCTGTTTTTT. Translated: CASSLVTGGARSAGELFF.

V is TRBV30 and J is TRBJ1-2; D remains ambiguous. Trimming removed 2 bases from V and 12 bases from J, with 4 bases in between. This CDR3 comprises 8 residues. Germline V gives CDR1 GTSNPN, CDR2 SVGIG (reference sequence). CDR3 region: CAWSHNTF. DNA of the CDR3: TGTGCCTGGAGTCATAACACCTTC.

The chain employs TRBV29-1 and TRBJ2-1; TRBD2 matches 9 bases. The length of the CDR3 is 14 residues. The trim removed 5 bases at V and 6 bases at J, leaving 8 bases unmatched. Germline CDR1 reads SQVTM; CDR2 reads ANQGSEA. CDR3 DNA sequence: TGCAGCGTTATACTAGCGGGCAAGCTCAATGAGCAGTTCTTC. It encodes CSVILAGKLNEQFF.

V is TRBV10-3 and J is TRBJ1-2; D not resolved. Germline V lookup: CDR1 ENHRY, CDR2 SYGVKD. The CDR3 length is 14 residues. Trimming took 2 bases from V and 4 from J, leaving 11 bases between them. DNA of the CDR3: TGTGCCATCAGTGAGGCCGGCCTATCCTATGGCTACACCTTC. It specifies CAISEAGLSYGYTF.

The rearrangement uses TRBV5-1 and TRBJ2-3, with D perhaps given as TRBD1 or TRBD2 (6 bases each). The ends were cut back, 2 bases at V and 3 bases at J, with 13 bases in the middle. The germline CDR1 and CDR2 sequences are SGHRS and YFSETQ. The CDR3 extends over 15 amino acids. The CDR3 sequence is CASSLRQGRTDTQYF. For the CDR3, the DNA is TGCGCCAGCAGCTTACGGCAGGGGAGGACAGATACGCAGTATTTT.

The chain has TRBV30 and TRBJ1-1; D is perhaps TRBD1 (5 bases). Germline CDR1 is GTSNPN and CDR2 is SVGIG (reference sequence). Trimming stripped 4 bases from V and 1 base from J, with 13 bases between. CDR3 length equals 14 residues. In nucleotides, the CDR3 is TGTGCCTGGATTCCGGGACGGCGGAACACTGAAGCTTTCTTT. Protein: CAWIPGRRNTEAFF.

Remarks on this clone: The same CDR3 is also encoded by other DNA sequences in this sample. The chain employs TRBV12-3 or TRBV12-4 and TRBJ1-2; unclear D gene. This CDR3 contains 12 residues. V was pared by 4 bases and J by 5 bases, with 8 bases between. CDR3 sequence reads: CASSSSSYGYTF. CDR3 DNA sequence: TGTGCCAGCAGTTCTTCCTCATATGGCTACACCTTC.

The chain uses TRBV14 and TRBJ2-7, with 7 bases lining up with TRBD2. Losses at the gene ends were 4 bases for V and 2 bases for J; bases not matched to a gene: 8. CDR1 and CDR2 from the germline V gene are SGHDN and FVKESK. This CDR3 is built from 15 residues. As DNA, the CDR3 is TGTGCCAGCAGCCGCGGCGGGAGTGTCGCCTACGAGCAGTACTTC. Its translation is CASSRGGSVAYEQYF.

The DNA for the CDR3 is TGTGCCATCAGGGATTTAGGTTCCTCGGGCACTGAAGCTTTCTTT. Its translation: CAIRDLGSSGTEAFF. The V and J genes are TRBV10-3 and TRBJ1-1; D is undetermined. The CDR3 is made up of 15 amino acids. Germline CDR1 ENHRY, CDR2 SYGVKD. V was trimmed by 6 bases and J by 4 bases, leaving 18 bases between them.

The rearrangement uses TRBV3-1 (or the pseudogene TRBV3-2) and TRBJ1-2; no reliable D call. The V gene lost 0 bases and the J gene lost 0 bases, with 5 bases spanning the gap. The germline gives CDR1 LGHDT, CDR2 YNNKEL (reference sequence). CDR3 length equals 14 residues. Here the CDR3 reads CASSQDFANYGYTF. CDR3 DNA sequence: TGTGCCAGCAGCCAAGATTTTGCTAACTATGGCTACACCTTC.

J is TRBJ2-7 and V is TRBV7-6, with TRBD2 matching over 7 bases. Germline loops: CDR1 SGHVS, CDR2 FNYEAQ. Trimming removed 2 bases from V and 3 bases from J; junction bases left unmatched: 13. This CDR3 spans 17 amino acids. CDR3 DNA sequence: TGTGCCAGCAGCTTAAGGCCACCCTGGGGAGGGTACTACGAGCAGTACTTC. Residues: CASSLRPPWGGYYEQYF.

This clone was seen only a few times. The rearrangement links TRBV7-2 to TRBJ1-4; D remains unclear. Trimming left V 5 bases short and J 8 bases short, with 9 bases between. Germline V CDR1 and CDR2: SGHTA, FQGNSA. There are 12 residues in the CDR3. The CDR3 reads CASSLGREKLFF. The CDR3, as DNA: TGTGCCAGCAGCCTCGGGAGGGAAAAACTGTTTTTT.

This rearrangement joins TRBV23-1 to TRBJ2-4; 9 nucleotides match TRBD2. TRBV23-1 is an ORF; its function is uncertain. The CDR3 extends over 21 amino acids. With 6 bases clipped from V and 0 bases from J, the junction kept 21 bases outside the gene matches. The CDR3 bases are TGCGCCAGCAGCCTTAGCGGGAGCTTACAAAATAACGGGAAAGCCAAAAACATTCAGTACTTC. This encodes CASSLSGSLQNNGKAKNIQYF.

The rearrangement uses TRBV4-2 and TRBJ2-1, with D hard to call. Germline V gives CDR1 LGHNA, CDR2 YNFKEQ. The V and J ends lost 4 bases and 0 bases respectively, with 10 bases between them. This CDR3 has 15 amino acids. CDR3 nucleotides: TGTGCCAGCAGCCCCTCCTCGGGCTCCTACAATGAGCAGTTCTTC. This translates into CASSPSSGSYNEQFF.

The chain is built from TRBV7-2 and TRBJ2-7, with 10 bases matching TRBD2. The ends lost 5 bases at V and 2 bases at J; junction bases unmatched: 3. Germline V lookup: CDR1 SGHTA, CDR2 FQGNSA. This CDR3 has 14 residues. CDR3 sequence reads: CASSPGLATYEQYF. Here the CDR3 DNA reads TGTGCCAGCAGCCCGGGACTAGCGACCTACGAGCAGTACTTC.

J is TRBJ1-1 and V is TRBV7-2; D uncertain. V was cut by 1 base and J by 4 bases, with 7 bases left in between. Germline V gene lookup returns CDR1 SGHTA and CDR2 FQGNSA. CDR3 length equals 13 residues. As DNA, the CDR3 is TGTGCCAGCAGCTTAGGGTTCGGCACTGAAGCTTTCTTT. Its protein is CASSLGFGTEAFF.

This clone appeared once. This chain links TRBV19 with TRBJ1-2, with D possibly matching TRBD1 (5 bases). This CDR3 has 12 amino acids. Germline V CDR1 and CDR2: LNHDA, SQIVND (reference sequence). The V end was cut by 9 bases, the J end by 5 bases, with 13 bases between. The CDR3 sequence is CASGGAGYGYTF. The CDR3 DNA is TGTGCCAGCGGGGGTGCAGGGTATGGCTACACCTTC.

This rearrangement joins TRBV30 to TRBJ1-2, with D possibly being TRBD1 (5 bases). Trimming stripped 5 bases from V and 4 bases from J, with 14 bases between. Germline V lookup: CDR1 GTSNPN, CDR2 SVGIG (reference sequence). CDR3 length: 13 residues. The CDR3 loop reads CAWDQRGGYGYTF. The CDR3 DNA reads as TGTGCCTGGGATCAAAGGGGTGGCTATGGCTACACCTTC.

The V call is TRBV5-1, the J call TRBJ1-6, with 7 bases aligning to TRBD1. The V gene's germline CDR1 is SGHRS and CDR2 YFSETQ. V was clipped by 4 bases and J by 7 bases; unmatched bases: 5. CDR3 length equals 14 residues. The CDR3 region has the DNA TGCGCCAGCAGCCCGACAGGGCTGAATTCACCCCTCCACTTT. Its protein is CASSPTGLNSPLHF.

The gene calls are TRBV7-2 and TRBJ2-7; D is possibly TRBD2 (6 bases). Trimming shortened V by 4 bases and J by 0 bases, and 13 bases separated the two germline ends. CDR1 is SGHTA and CDR2 is FQGNSA in the germline V gene. This CDR3 is built from 15 residues. CDR3 DNA sequence: TGTGCCAGCAGCTACCACTCGCGGGGCTCCTACGAGCAGTACTTC. Protein: CASSYHSRGSYEQYF.

The gene calls are TRBV5-1 and TRBJ1-2; D is unclear. Deletions cut 5 bases from V and 3 bases from J, with 11 bases between. This CDR3 has 13 residues. CDR1 is SGHRS and CDR2 is YFSETQ in the germline V gene. The CDR3 reads CASSPSGDYGYTF. The CDR3 DNA reads as TGCGCCAGCAGTCCAAGCGGGGACTATGGCTACACCTTC.

The J gene is TRBJ2-2, the V gene TRBV3-1 (or the pseudogene TRBV3-2); 13 positions agree with TRBD2. The trim removed 1 base at V and 1 base at J, leaving 12 bases unmatched. This CDR3 has 21 residues. The germline CDR1 and CDR2 sequences are LGHDT and YNNKEL (reference sequence). The DNA of the CDR3 is TGTGCCAGCAGCCAAGTGTCCCCAGGACTAGCGGGGGTTCTGAACACCGGGGAGCTGTTTTTT. Amino acids: CASSQVSPGLAGVLNTGELFF.

V gene TRBV11-3 combines with J gene TRBJ2-5, with D possibly being TRBD1 or TRBD2 (5 bases each). Between the trimmed V and J ends, which lost 5 bases and 5 bases, there was a span of 18 bases. Germline V gene sequence: CDR1 SGHNT, CDR2 YENEEA. The CDR3 runs to 15 residues. The CDR3 region has the DNA TGTGCCAGCAGCCCCGTCGGGGCACCGGGGGAGACCCAGTACTTC. Its protein product is CASSPVGAPGETQYF.